This T cell receptor (beta chain) emerged from a study of T cell clones after liver transplantation. Study as a whole: Three of eight recipients were HCV-positive; others had non-autoimmune, non-viral indications.

Proliferating CFSE-low MLR cells were sequenced to define alloreactive TCRbeta sequences. Pre-transplant recipient cells responded to graft donor PBMCs, splenocytes, lymph-node cells, or third-party PBMCs. Sequencing used immunoSEQ multiplex PCR; TCRdb keeps in-frame clones, though not all of them. The sample yields about 5,000 clones, just over 40% seen once. In the case of this clone: Its cognate antigen is unknown.

Source material: CD4+ T cells from cultured PBMCs. This clonotype originated in a human patient who received a liver transplant. The graft donor may have contributed some T cells.

For the CDR3, the DNA is TGTGCCAGCAGCTCCTCGGCGGGAGGACTCACAGATACGCAGTATTTT. It codes for CASSSSAGGLTDTQYF. The chain recombines TRBV9 with TRBJ2-3; 8 positions match TRBD2. After removal of 4 bases from V and 2 bases from J, the junction contained 9 bases not matched to a gene. The CDR3 totals 16 residues. Germline V gene data show CDR1 as SGDLS and CDR2 as YYNGEE.